This T cell receptor beta chain was recovered during a study of blood T cell repertoires in COVID-19. Background on the study: Sites in the United States, Italy and Spain provided acute and convalescent COVID-19 samples. Nucleic acid was either cDNA or gDNA, and it came from T cells, B-cell-depleted T cells, or PBMCs.

Original data processing: Quantification of nucleated cells was approximated via reference gene primer amplification. TCRdb keeps only in-frame clones here, not all; method: immunoSEQ multiplex PCR. V, J and clone size are those of that table, while D and trimming were read from the DNA. The sample contains 110,000 to 150,000 clones, around 85% of which appear only once. This clone appeared a single time. The clonotype originates from a middle-aged man with acute or convalescent COVID-19. The source material was peripheral blood.

The CDR3 sequence is CASSGLQGTNEKLFF. CDR3 bases: TGTGCCAGCAGTGGCTTACAGGGCACTAATGAAAAACTGTTTTTT. J is TRBJ1-4 and V is TRBV2; D is perhaps TRBD1 (6 bases). The CDR3 runs 15 residues. The ends were cut back, 4 bases at V and 2 bases at J, with 11 bases in the middle. Germline CDR1 SNHLY, CDR2 FYNNEI.